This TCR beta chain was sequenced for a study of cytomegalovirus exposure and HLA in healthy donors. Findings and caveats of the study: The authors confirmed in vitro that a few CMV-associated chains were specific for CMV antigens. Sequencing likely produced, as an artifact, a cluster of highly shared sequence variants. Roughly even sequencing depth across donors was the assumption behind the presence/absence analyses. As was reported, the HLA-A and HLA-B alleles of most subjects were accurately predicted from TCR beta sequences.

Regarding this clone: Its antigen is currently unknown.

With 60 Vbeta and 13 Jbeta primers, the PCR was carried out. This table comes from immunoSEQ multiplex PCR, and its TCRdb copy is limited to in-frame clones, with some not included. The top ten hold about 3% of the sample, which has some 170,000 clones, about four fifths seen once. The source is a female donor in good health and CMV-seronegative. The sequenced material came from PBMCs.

CDR3: CAWSSEGLGQGGLSYGYTF. The CDR3 DNA sequence: TGTGCCTGGAGTTCTGAGGGACTGGGACAGGGGGGGCTCTCATATGGCTACACCTTC. The chain carries TRBV30 and TRBJ1-2; TRBD1 matches at 11 bases. Unmatched junction bases numbered 19, after V lost 2 bases and J lost 5 bases. CDR3 length: 19 amino acids. Germline V gene sequence: CDR1 GTSNPN, CDR2 SVGIG (reference sequence).